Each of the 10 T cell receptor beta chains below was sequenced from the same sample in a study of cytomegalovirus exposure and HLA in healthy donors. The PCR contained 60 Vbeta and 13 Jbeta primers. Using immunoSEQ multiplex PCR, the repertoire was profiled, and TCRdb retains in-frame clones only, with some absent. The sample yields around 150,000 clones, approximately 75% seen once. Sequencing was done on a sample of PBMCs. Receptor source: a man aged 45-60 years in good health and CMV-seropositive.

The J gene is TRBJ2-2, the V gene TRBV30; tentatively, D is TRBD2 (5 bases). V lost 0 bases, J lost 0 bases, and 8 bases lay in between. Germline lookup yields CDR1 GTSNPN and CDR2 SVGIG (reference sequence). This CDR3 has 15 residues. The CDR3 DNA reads TGTGCCTGGAGTGTACGGGGTACGAACACCGGGGAGCTGTTTTTT. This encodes CAWSVRGTNTGELFF.

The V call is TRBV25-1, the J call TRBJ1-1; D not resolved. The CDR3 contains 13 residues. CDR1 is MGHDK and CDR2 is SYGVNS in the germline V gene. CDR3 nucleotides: TGTGTCCTCTATGAGTATATGAACACTGAAGCTTTCTTT. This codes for CVLYEYMNTEAFF.

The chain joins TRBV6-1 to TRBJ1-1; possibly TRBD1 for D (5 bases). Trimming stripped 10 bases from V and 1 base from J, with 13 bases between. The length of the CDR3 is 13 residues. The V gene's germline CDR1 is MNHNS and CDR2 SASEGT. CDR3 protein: CATKGPENTEAFF. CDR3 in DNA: TGTGCCACCAAGGGGCCGGAGAACACTGAAGCTTTCTTT.

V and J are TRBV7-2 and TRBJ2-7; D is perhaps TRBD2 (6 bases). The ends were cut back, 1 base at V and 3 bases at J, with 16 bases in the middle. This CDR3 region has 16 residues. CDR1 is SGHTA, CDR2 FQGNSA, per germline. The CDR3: CASSLDKGGRYYEQYF. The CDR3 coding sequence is TGTGCCAGCAGCTTAGACAAGGGAGGTCGGTACTACGAGCAGTACTTC.

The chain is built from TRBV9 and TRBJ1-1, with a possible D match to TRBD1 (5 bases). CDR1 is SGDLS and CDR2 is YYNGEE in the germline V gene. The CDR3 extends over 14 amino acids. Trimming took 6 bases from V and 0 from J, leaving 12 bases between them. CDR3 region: CASTRQTVNTEAFF. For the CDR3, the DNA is TGTGCCAGCACGCGACAGACAGTGAACACTGAAGCTTTCTTT.

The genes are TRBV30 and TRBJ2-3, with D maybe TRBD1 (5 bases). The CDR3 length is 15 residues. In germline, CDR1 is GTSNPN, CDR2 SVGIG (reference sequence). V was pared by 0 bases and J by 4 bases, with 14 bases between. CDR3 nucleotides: TGTGCCTGGAGTGTGGGGCTCAACCGCGCAGATACGCAGTATTTT. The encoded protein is CAWSVGLNRADTQYF.

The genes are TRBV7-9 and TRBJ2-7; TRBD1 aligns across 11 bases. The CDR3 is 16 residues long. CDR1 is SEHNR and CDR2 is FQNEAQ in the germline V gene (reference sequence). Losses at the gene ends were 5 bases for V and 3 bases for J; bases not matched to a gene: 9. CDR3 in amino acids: CASSQTGTGGRYEQYF. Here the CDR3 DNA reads TGTGCCAGCAGCCAAACCGGGACAGGGGGACGCTACGAGCAGTACTTC.

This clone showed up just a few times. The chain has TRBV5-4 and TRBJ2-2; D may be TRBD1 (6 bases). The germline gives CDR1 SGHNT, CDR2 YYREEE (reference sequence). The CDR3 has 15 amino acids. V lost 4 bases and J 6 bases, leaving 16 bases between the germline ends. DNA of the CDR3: TGTGCCAGCAGCCGGGAACAGGGTCGGGCCGGGGAGCTGTTTTTT. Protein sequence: CASSREQGRAGELFF.

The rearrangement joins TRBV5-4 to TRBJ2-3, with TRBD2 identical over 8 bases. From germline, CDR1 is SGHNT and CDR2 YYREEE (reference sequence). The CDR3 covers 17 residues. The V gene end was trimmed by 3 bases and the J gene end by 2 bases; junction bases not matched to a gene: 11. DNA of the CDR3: TGTGCCAGCAGCTGGGGGGTAGGACTAGCCGTCACAGATACGCAGTATTTT. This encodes CASSWGVGLAVTDTQYF.

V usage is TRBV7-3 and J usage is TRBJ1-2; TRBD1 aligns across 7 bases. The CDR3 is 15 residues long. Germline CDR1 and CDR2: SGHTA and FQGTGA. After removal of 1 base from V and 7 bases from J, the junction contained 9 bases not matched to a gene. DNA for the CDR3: TGTGCCAGCAGCTTAAGCGCGGGACAGCTATTTGGCTACACCTTC. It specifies CASSLSAGQLFGYTF.